Below, one TCR beta chain is given with its context. This clone's antigen is unknown. No clone much larger than this one lies a single base away; base qualities are absent. The cohort was made up of hundreds of healthy bone marrow donors. At the time of sampling, all cohort members were nominally healthy, though unrecorded immune exposures were likely present. The donor tested CMV seropositive, placing the donor among the approximately 290 seropositive members of the cohort. Each donor provided a peripheral blood sample, and peripheral blood mononuclear cells were used for TCR beta sequencing. Genomic DNA extraction from the blood cell samples was performed with the Qiagen DNeasy Blood Extraction Kit. The library came from the immunoSEQ multiplex PCR assay. For the multiplex PCR, a mixture combining 60 forward primers for TCR Vbeta segments and 13 reverse primers for TCR Jbeta segments was used. A multiplex PCR assay on genomic DNA amplified the CDR3 region of rearranged TCR beta genes. On the Illumina HiSeq System, the amplified TCR beta libraries were sequenced as 87-base-pair reads. The source study handled its data this way. In a later analysis, around 80 million unique TCR beta chains were counted across the 650 to 750 repertoires, and roughly 11 million of these chains were shared by at least two donors. Raw reads were error-corrected and collapsed into unique sequences with a nearest-neighbor algorithm that merged closely related sequences to remove PCR and sequencing errors. Alignment of CDR3 sequences to IMGT reference sequences was used to assign V, D and J gene segments. For a sequence to be retained, a match of at least six nucleotides was required to both a V gene segment and a J gene segment. A rearrangement was called productive if the CDR3 had no stop codons and remained in frame with V and J, and every other rearrangement was called non-productive. Following IMGT convention, CDR3 was defined as the stretch from the second conserved V-encoded cysteine up to the conserved J-encoded phenylalanine. The earlier analysis of some 600 of the donors excluded sequences that lacked an unambiguous match to a single V gene segment. In an earlier analysis of several hundred of the donors, V segments were called functional above 56.7% productive rearrangements and were called segregating when the between-donor standard deviation exceeded 5%. To diagnose cytomegalovirus status from the catalog of TCR beta chain sequences, a statistical classification framework was built. In a later analysis, V and J genes were assigned by comparing TCR nucleotide sequences against IMGT/GENE-DB human TR gene sequences. A later analysis assigned CDR3 sequences and most-parsimonious VDJ recombination scenarios with the TCRdist pipeline. A later analysis defined each TCR beta chain by its CDR3 amino acid sequence plus V-gene family, and excluded reads lacking a unique V-gene family. As a way to deal with suspected cross-contamination and a sequencing artifact, a later analysis dropped over 550 nucleotide sequences that were highly shared and had low generation probability. A later analysis calculated a clonal expansion index for each public chain from normalized within-repertoire ranks of inferred template counts. In a later analysis, generation probabilities were computed using a VDJ recombination model fitted to out-of-frame rearrangements, and the results were checked against IGoR. Hypergeometric tests were used in a later analysis to score TCR-TCR, TCR-HLA and TCR-CMV co-occurrence, with a repertoire-size bias correction applied to the TCR pairs. False discovery rates were estimated in a later analysis by permuting HLA or CMV assignments 20 times. In a later analysis, co-occurring TCRs were grouped using DBSCAN, and TCRdist sequence similarity was added for clustering within HLA-allele-positive subsets. Repertoires with fewer than 30,000 or more than 120,000 public chains were left out of co-occurrence clustering, as were a handful of repertoires with anomalous nucleotide sharing. Held by TCRdb, this immuneACCESS table contains in-frame sequences only and omits some clones. Under half of the omission traces to an unresolved V gene where checked; the cause of the rest is unknown. V and J calls and clone size are given by that table; D and trimming were obtained from the DNA. The sample table contains some 150,000 clones; only one count was recorded for approximately 80% of them. Together, the top ten hold around 6.7% of the sample.

This sample was included in a study of cytomegalovirus exposure and HLA in healthy donors (dated by TCRdb to 2016 to 2017). Regarding the research as a whole: An earlier analysis of 587 of the donors reported 250 to 350 Gb of sequence data and around 100 million unique TCR beta sequences obtained from approximately 180 million T cells. About 280 gigabases of sequencing data and around 80 million unique TCR sequences made up an early release that covered fewer than 650 HLA-typed donors. The genetic ancestry cluster associated with self-reported Caucasian donors included approximately 85% of the 300 to 400 genotyped donors. The study aimed to test whether signatures of past pathogen exposure could be identified by cataloging public T cell receptors. Using immunosequencing, the study profiled T cell repertoires from 550 to 750 subjects and related those repertoires to cytomegalovirus serostatus. A separate validation cohort of over 95 different subjects was used in addition to the approximately 700-subject first cohort. High-throughput TCR immunosequencing, statistical association of individual TCRs with disease status, and machine learning were combined to predict cytomegalovirus infection status. In a later analysis, previously published TCR beta repertoires from some 640 donors were re-analyzed and high-resolution HLA genotyping was added so that TCR occurrence patterns could be studied. Rather than using new phenotypic data, the later analysis identified candidate immune exposures from TCR beta sequences and from how often those sequences occurred across donors. An earlier analysis of 587 of the donors used high-throughput TCR beta sequencing to judge whether each TCR beta V gene segment behaved as functional or pseudogenic. Donor age, sex, ethnicity and CMV serostatus were collected together with the repertoire data. Genome-wide SNP genotypes for about 60% of the roughly 670 donors were used in a later genetic analysis, which treated that subset as a discovery cohort. All discovery cohort repertoires had been generated on a single sequencing platform. HLA typing included class I and class II loci at four-digit resolution. Typing coverage differed by locus: A, B, C, DRB1 and DQB1 were typed in about 629-640 donors, DQA1 in 522, DPA1 in around 580, and DPB1 in just under 490. Roughly five DR-DQ haplotypes were handled as single units for association and clustering, since linkage in the cohort was strong. On average, around 200,000 unique TCR beta nucleotide sequences were sequenced per donor among 398 genotyped donors of the cohort, with about 17% of those sequences being non-productive. Results the study describes overall, beyond this receptor: In both the original and validation cohorts, the classifier was reported to diagnose cytomegalovirus status with high specificity and sensitivity. Immune exposure information for the cohort was limited to CMV serostatus. In an earlier analysis of a few hundred of the donors, most TCR beta V segments were observed in productive rearrangements about 87% or about 30% of the time, broadly matching IMGT annotations. A cluster of highly shared sequence variants was judged likely to represent a technical artifact of the sequencing pipeline. Because HLA typing was unavailable for some donors at each locus, only the typed subset was used in association tests. A later analysis reported that several top co-occurrence clusters appeared linked to parvovirus B19, influenza, CMV and Epstein-Barr virus. Because counts were too low, approximately 15 rarely observed V segments, including chromosome 9 orphons, were excluded from the earlier analysis of 587 of the donors. It was suggested by the authors that the approach could potentially be generalized to other disease states and immunological phenotypes. Assigning TCR associations to individual alleles was difficult when HLA alleles, especially DR and DQ, strongly co-occurred. Presence/absence analyses assumed roughly uniform sequencing depth across donors, an assumption that may not hold. In a later analysis, most CMV-associated TCR beta chains were found to appear HLA-restricted, with HLA associations seemingly driven largely by CMV exposure. In vitro tests confirmed that a few of the cytomegalovirus-associated TCR beta chains recognize cytomegalovirus antigens. A later analysis found that TCR association rates varied across HLA loci, with DRB1 alleles showing the most associated TCRs and HLA-C alleles the fewest. According to a later genetic analysis, donors in an Asian-associated ancestry cluster had fewer N-insertions in productive TCRs than the roughly 660-donor mean. An association between a missense DCLRE1C variant and V-gene and J-gene trimming of TCR beta chains was found in a later genetic analysis and replicated in an independent cohort. Linkage disequilibrium might explain the correlated functional status among segregating V segments, but an unknown experimental factor could not be excluded. Compared with equally common non-associated chains, HLA-associated TCR beta chains in a later analysis were more clonally expanded and had lower generation probabilities. The cohort was sequenced for TCR beta chains only, and without alpha or paired-chain data the features that could be detected were limited. A further reported finding was that TCR beta sequences accurately predicted the HLA-A and HLA-B alleles for most subjects in the first cohort. A later analysis associated 15,000 or so TCR beta sequences with specific HLA alleles at a false discovery rate of 0.05. The study listed 150 to 200 TCR beta chains as associated with cytomegalovirus. Across donors, most TCR sequences were observed very rarely, whereas some public TCRs were present in many individuals.

The sequenced sample consisted of PBMCs. The TCR originated in a woman aged 25 to 39 in good health and CMV-seropositive.

The CDR3 sequence is CASRDRRWDEKLFF. The DNA sequence is TGTGCCAGCAGGGACAGGCGGTGGGATGAAAAACTGTTTTTT. The chain couples TRBV25-1 to TRBJ1-4; TRBD1 aligns with 7 central bases. The CDR3, from cysteine to phenylalanine, totals 14 residues. Only the CDR3 region is kept as DNA, spanning 42 bases read in frame from base 1. V has 6 bases trimmed and J has 6 bases trimmed; junction bases matching no gene number 7. From the germline V gene, CDR1 is MGHDK and CDR2 is SYGVNS.